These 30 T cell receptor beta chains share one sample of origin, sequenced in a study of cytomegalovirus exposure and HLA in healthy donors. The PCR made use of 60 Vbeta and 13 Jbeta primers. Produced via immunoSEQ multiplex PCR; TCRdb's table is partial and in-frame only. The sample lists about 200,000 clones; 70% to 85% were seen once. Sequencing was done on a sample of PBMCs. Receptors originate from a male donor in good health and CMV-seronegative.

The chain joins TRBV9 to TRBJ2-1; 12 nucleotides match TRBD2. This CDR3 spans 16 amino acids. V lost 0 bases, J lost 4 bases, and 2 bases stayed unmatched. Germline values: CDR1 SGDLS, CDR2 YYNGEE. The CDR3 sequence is CASSVGGLAGYNEQFF. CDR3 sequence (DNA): TGTGCCAGCAGCGTAGGTGGACTAGCGGGGTACAATGAGCAGTTCTTC. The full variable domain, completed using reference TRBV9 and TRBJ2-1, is DSGVTQTPKHLITATGQRVTLRCSPRSGDLSVYWYQQSLDQGLQFLIQYYNGEERAKGNILERFSAQQFPDLHSELNLSSLELGDSALYFCASSVGGLAGYNEQFFGPGTRLTVL.

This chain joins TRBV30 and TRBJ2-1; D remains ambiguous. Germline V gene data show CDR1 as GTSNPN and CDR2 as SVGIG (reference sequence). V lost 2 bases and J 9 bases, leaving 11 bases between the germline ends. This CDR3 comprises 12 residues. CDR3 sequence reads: CAWSLQTFEQFF. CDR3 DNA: TGTGCCTGGAGTCTGCAGACTTTTGAGCAGTTCTTC.

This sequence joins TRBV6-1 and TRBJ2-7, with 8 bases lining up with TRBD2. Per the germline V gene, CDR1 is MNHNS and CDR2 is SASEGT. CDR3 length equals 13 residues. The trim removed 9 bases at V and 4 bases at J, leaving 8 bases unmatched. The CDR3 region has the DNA TGTGCCAGTCCGGGGGGGGGAGAATACGAGCAGTACTTC. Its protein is CASPGGGEYEQYF.

CDR3 sequence reads: CASSISGRNTGELFF. The CDR3, as DNA: TGTGCCAGCAGTATTAGCGGGAGGAACACCGGGGAGCTGTTTTTT. The chain joins TRBV6-4 to TRBJ2-2, with 9 positions matching TRBD2. V dropped 5 bases and J dropped 1; count of bases not matched to a gene: 2. CDR3 length: 15 residues. Germline values: CDR1 MRHNA, CDR2 SNTAGT.

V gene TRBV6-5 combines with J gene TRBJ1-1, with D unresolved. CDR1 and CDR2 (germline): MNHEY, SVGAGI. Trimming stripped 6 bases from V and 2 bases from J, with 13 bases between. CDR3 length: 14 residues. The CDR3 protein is CASRILQPNTEAFF. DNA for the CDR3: TGTGCCAGCAGAATTTTACAGCCAAACACTGAAGCTTTCTTT.

In DNA form, the CDR3 reads TGTGCCACAGCTGGGGGGACTAGCGACAATGAGCAGTTCTTC. Its protein product is CATAGGTSDNEQFF. The gene calls are TRBV19 and TRBJ2-1, with TRBD2 matching 10 bases. The CDR3 contains 14 residues. V shed 10 bases and J 5 bases; nucleotides not matched to a gene: 8. CDR1 is LNHDA, CDR2 SQIVND, per germline (reference sequence). Drawing the rest from reference TRBV19 and TRBJ2-1, the complete variable domain is DGGITQSPKYLFRKEGQNVTLSCEQNLNHDAMYWYRQDPGQGLRLIYYSQIVNDFQKGDIAEGYSVSREKKESFPLTVTSAQKNPTAFYLCATAGGTSDNEQFFGPGTRLTVL.

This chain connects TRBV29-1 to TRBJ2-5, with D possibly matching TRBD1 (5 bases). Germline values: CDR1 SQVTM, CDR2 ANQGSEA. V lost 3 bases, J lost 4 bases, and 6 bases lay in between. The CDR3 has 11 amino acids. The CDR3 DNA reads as TGCAGCGTTGACAGGGTAGAGACCCAGTACTTC. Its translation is CSVDRVETQYF.

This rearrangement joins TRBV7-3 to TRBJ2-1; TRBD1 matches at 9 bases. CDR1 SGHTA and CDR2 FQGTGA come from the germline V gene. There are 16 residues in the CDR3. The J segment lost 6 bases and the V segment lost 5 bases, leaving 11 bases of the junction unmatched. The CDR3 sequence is CASSTGGGRRINEQFF. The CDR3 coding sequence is TGTGCCAGCAGCACAGGGGGCGGGAGAAGGATCAATGAGCAGTTCTTC.

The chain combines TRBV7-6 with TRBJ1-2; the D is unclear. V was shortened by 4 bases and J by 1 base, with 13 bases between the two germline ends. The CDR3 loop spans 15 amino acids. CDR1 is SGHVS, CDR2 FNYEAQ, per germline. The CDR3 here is CASSSGTGINYGYTF. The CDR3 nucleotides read TGTGCCAGCAGCTCCGGAACCGGGATTAACTATGGCTACACCTTC.

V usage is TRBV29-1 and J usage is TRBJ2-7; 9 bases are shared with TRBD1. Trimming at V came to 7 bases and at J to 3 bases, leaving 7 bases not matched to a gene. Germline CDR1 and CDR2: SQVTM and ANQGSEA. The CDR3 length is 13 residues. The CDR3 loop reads CSASGTGIYEQYF. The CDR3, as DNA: TGCAGCGCCTCCGGGACAGGGATCTACGAGCAGTACTTC.

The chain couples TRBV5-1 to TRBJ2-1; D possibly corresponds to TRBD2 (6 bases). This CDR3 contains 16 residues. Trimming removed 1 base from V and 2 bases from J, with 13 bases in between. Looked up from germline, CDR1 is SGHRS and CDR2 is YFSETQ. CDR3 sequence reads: CASSLSPSAPYNEQFF. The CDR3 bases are TGCGCCAGCAGCTTGTCACCTAGCGCCCCCTACAATGAGCAGTTCTTC. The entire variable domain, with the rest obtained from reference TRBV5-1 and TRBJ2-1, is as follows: KAGVTQTPRYLIKTRGQQVTLSCSPISGHRSVSWYQQTPGQGLQFLFEYFSETQRNKGNFPGRFSGRQFSNSRSEMNVSTLELGDSALYLCASSLSPSAPYNEQFFGPGTRLTVL.

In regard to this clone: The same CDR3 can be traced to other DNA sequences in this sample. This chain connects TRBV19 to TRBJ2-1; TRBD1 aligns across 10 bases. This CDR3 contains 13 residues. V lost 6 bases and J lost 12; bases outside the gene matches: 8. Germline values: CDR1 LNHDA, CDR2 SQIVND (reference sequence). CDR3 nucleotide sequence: TGTGCCAGTAGCAACCTAGACAGGGGGCCGCAGTTCTTC. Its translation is CASSNLDRGPQFF.

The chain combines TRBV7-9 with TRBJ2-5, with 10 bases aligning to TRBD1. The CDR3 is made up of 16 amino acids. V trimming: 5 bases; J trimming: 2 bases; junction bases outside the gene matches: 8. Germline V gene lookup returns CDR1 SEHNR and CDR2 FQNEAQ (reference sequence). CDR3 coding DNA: TGTGCCAGCAGCCCCCTCCGGGACAGGGGACAAGAGACCCAGTACTTC. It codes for CASSPLRDRGQETQYF.

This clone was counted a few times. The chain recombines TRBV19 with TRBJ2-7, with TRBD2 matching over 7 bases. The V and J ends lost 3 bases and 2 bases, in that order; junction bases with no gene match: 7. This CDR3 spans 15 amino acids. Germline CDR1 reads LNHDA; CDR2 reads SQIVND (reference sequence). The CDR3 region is CASSMRASGTYEQYF. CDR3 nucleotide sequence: TGTGCCAGTAGTATGAGGGCTAGCGGTACCTACGAGCAGTACTTC.

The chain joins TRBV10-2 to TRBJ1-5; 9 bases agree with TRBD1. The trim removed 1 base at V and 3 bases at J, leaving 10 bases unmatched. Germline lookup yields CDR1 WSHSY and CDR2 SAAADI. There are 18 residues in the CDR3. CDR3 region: CASSELDRGDGYNQPQHF. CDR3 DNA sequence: TGCGCCAGCAGTGAGTTGGACAGGGGAGATGGTTACAATCAGCCCCAGCATTTT.

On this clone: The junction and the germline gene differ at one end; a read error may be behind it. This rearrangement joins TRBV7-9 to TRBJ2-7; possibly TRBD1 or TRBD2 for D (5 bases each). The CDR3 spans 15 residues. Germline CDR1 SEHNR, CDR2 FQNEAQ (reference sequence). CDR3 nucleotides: TGTTCCAGCAGCTTAGCGCTTCGACAGAACTACGAGCAGTACTTC. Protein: CSSSLALRQNYEQYF.

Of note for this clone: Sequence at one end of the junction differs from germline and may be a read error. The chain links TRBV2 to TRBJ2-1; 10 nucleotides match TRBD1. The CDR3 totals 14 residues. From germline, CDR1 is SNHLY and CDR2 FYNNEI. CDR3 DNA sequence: TGTGCCGGCAGTACGGGACAGGGGTCCGATGAGCAGTTCTTC. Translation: CAGSTGQGSDEQFF.

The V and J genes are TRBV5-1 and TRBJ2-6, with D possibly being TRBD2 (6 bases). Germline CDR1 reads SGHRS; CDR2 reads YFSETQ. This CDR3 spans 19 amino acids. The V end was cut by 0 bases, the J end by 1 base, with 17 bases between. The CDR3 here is CASSLGGWGDASGANVLTF. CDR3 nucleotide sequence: TGCGCCAGCAGCTTGGGAGGCTGGGGGGACGCTTCTGGGGCCAACGTCCTGACTTTC.

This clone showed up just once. CDR3 in DNA: TGCGCCAGCAGCGACGATGGACAGGGCTATGGCTACACCTTC. It yields the protein CASSDDGQGYGYTF. This chain uses TRBV5-1 with TRBJ1-2; 8 bases fit TRBD1. The germline gives CDR1 SGHRS, CDR2 YFSETQ. With 4 bases clipped from V and 4 bases from J, the junction kept 6 bases outside the gene matches. The CDR3 totals 14 residues. Drawing the rest from reference TRBV5-1 and TRBJ1-2, the complete variable domain is KAGVTQTPRYLIKTRGQQVTLSCSPISGHRSVSWYQQTPGQGLQFLFEYFSETQRNKGNFPGRFSGRQFSNSRSEMNVSTLELGDSALYLCASSDDGQGYGYTFGSGTRLTVV.

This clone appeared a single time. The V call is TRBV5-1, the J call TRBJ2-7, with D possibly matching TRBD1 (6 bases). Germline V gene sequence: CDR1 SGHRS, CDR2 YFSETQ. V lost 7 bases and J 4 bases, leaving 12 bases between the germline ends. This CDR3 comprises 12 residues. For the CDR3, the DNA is TGCGCCAGCTCCGGGACAACTTACGAGCAGTACTTC. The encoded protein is CASSGTTYEQYF.

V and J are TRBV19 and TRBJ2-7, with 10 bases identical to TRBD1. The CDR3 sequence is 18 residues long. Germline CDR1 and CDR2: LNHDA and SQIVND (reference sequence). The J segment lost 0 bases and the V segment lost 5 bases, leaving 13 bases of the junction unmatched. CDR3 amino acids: CASSPGQGGAGGSYEQYF. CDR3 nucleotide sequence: TGTGCCAGTAGTCCAGGACAGGGGGGAGCGGGTGGCTCCTACGAGCAGTACTTC.

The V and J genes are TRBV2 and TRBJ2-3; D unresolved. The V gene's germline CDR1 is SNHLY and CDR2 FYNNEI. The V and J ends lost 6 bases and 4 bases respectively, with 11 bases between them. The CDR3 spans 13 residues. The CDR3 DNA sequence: TGTGCCAGCAGGGTTCTCCAGGCAGATACGCAGTATTTT. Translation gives CASRVLQADTQYF.

The CDR3 DNA is TGCGCCAGCAGTGACCCCGGTGTCTCCGGGGATGAGCAGTTCTTC. It translates to CASSDPGVSGDEQFF. V is TRBV10-1 and J is TRBJ2-1; TRBD2 might be the D (5 bases). The V and J ends lost 3 bases and 8 bases respectively, with 17 bases between them. The CDR3 has 15 residues. Germline V gene data show CDR1 as WNHNN and CDR2 as SYGVQD (reference sequence).

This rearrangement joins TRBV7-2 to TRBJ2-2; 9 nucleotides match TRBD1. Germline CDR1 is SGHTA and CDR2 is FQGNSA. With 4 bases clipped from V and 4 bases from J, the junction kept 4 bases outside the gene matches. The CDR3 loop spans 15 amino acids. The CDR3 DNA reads TGTGCCAGCAGCTCACAGGGGGCGGGCACCGGGGAGCTGTTTTTT. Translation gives CASSSQGAGTGELFF. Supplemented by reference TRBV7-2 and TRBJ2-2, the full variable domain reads GAGVSQSPSNKVTEKGKDVELRCDPISGHTALYWYRQSLGQGLEFLIYFQGNSAPDKSGLPSDRFSAERTGGSVSTLTIQRTQQEDSAVYLCASSSQGAGTGELFFGEGSRLTVL.

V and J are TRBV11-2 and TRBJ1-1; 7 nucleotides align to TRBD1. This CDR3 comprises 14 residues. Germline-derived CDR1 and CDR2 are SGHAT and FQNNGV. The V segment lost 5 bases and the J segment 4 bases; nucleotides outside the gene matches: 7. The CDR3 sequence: CASSIMTGSTEAFF. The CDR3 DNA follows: TGTGCCAGCAGCATTATGACAGGGAGCACTGAAGCTTTCTTT. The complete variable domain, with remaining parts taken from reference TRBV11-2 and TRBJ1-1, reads EAGVAQSPRYKIIEKRQSVAFWCNPISGHATLYWYQQILGQGPKLLIQFQNNGVVDDSQLPKDRFSAERLKGVDSTLKIQPAKLEDSAVYLCASSIMTGSTEAFFGQGTRLTVV.

The CDR3 DNA reads TGTGCCAGCAGCTTAAGACTTGACCCCCTCTTACGAGTGGCCCAGTACTTC. Protein: CASSLRLDPLLRVAQYF. The chain carries TRBV7-8 and TRBJ2-5; D not resolved. The V gene lost 2 bases and the J gene lost 9 bases, with 25 bases spanning the gap. From germline, CDR1 is SGHVS and CDR2 FQNEAQ. CDR3 length: 17 residues.

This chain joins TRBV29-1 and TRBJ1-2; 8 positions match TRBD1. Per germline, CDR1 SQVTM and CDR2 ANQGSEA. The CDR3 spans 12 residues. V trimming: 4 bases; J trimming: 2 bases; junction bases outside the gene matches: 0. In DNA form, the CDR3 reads TGCAGCGTTGGGACAGGGAACTATGGCTACACCTTC. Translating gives CSVGTGNYGYTF.

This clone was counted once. DNA for the CDR3: TGTGCCAGCAGTGAAACTGGGACAAGGATGCCCCAGCATTTT. This codes for CASSETGTRMPQHF. This chain uses TRBV25-1 with TRBJ1-5; TRBD1 might be the D (6 bases). Trimming took 2 bases from V and 9 from J, leaving 14 bases between them. Germline loops: CDR1 MGHDK, CDR2 SYGVNS. CDR3 length: 14 residues.

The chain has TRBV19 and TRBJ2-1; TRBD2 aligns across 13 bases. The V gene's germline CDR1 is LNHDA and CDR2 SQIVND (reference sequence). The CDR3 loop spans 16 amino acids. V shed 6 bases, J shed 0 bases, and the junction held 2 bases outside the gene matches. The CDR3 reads CASSRTSGSSYNEQFF. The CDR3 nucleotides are TGTGCCAGTAGCCGGACTAGCGGGAGCTCCTACAATGAGCAGTTCTTC.

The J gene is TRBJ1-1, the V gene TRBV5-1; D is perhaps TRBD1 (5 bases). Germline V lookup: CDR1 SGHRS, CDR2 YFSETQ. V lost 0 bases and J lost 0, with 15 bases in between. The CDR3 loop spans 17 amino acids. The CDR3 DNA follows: TGCGCCAGCAGCTTGGTTGCAGGGTCAAACATGAACACTGAAGCTTTCTTT. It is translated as CASSLVAGSNMNTEAFF.